This TCR beta chain appears in the sequencing data of a study of control samples from healthy donors and cancer patients. The ends were cut back, 1 base at V and 8 bases at J, with 13 bases in the middle. This CDR3 comprises 13 residues. CDR1 GTSNPN and CDR2 SVGIG come from the germline V gene (reference sequence). Clones were sequenced by immunoSEQ multiplex PCR, and TCRdb holds only the in-frame ones, with some missing. Altogether 100,000 or so clones are present, 87% being singletons, with the ten largest covering more than 15%. The specimen was blood. J is TRBJ2-3 and V is TRBV30; D is uncertain. This receptor was taken from a woman aged 45-65 years in good health. CDR3 coding DNA: TGTGCCTGGAGTGGCGGCGGTCACTTTACGCAGTATTTT. It translates to CAWSGGGHFTQYF.